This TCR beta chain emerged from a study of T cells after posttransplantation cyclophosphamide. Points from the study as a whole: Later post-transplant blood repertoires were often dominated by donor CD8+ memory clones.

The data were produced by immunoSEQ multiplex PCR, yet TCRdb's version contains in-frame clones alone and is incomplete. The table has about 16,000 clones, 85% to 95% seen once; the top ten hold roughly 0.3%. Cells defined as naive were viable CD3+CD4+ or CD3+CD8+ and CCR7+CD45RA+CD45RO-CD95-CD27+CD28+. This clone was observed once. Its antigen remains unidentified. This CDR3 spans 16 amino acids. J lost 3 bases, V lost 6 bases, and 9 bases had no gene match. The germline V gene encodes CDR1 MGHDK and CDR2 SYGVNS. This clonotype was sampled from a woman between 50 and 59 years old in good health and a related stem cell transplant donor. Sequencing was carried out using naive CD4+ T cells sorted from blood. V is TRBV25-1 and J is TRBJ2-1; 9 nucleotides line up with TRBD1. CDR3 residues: CASRPLGTGLYNEQFF. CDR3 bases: TGTGCCAGCAGACCACTAGGGACAGGGCTCTACAATGAGCAGTTCTTC.